This TCR beta chain came from a study of identical twins. V was cut by 4 bases and J by 5 bases, with 17 bases left in between. The CDR3 loop spans 15 amino acids. Germline CDR1 KGHSH, CDR2 LQKENI. TCRdb used MiXCR to reprocess the 5' RACE reads, holding one entry per CDR3 protein. The sample consists of some 900,000 distinct CDR3 sequences, 9% to 15% of them appearing once. This clonotype has a handful of counts. The sample was also reused in another study, on yellow fever vaccine responses in identical twins.

V usage is TRBV18 and J usage is TRBJ1-2, with D perhaps TRBD1 (6 bases). The source material was PBMCs. This sequence was found in a woman aged 18 to 35 in good health. The CDR3 DNA sequence: TGTGCCAGCTCACAGGGACAAGGAAAAACATATGGCTACACCTTC. Encoded protein: CASSQGQGKTYGYTF.